This T cell receptor (beta chain) appears in the sequencing data of a study of response to subunit inactivated influenza vaccine. TCRdb reanalysed the RT-PCR reads using MiXCR and keeps one entry per CDR3 protein. The data hold roughly 500,000 distinct CDR3 sequences, with 20% to 25% observed a single time. This clonotype was seen more than once but under ten times. What it recognizes is unknown. Study-level findings and limits: Each seasonal influenza vaccination recruits few new T cells, the authors suggested.

This CDR3 contains 14 residues. V lost 4 bases, J lost 1 base, and 12 bases lay in between. Germline values: CDR1 SGHRS, CDR2 YFSETQ. These data were also reused for a study on T cells expressing NK-cell markers. That paper notes: The authors made TCR beta cDNA libraries by 5'RACE template switching. This switching added a universal primer site and UMIs. Within the sequenced cohort of eight donors, seven exhibited HCMV seropositivity and one was seronegative. As a fraction of CD8+ T cells, dominant NKG2C+ clonotypes reached about 1.0-7.0% in 5 or 6 donors. HCMV specificity of the expanded NKG2C+ T cell clones stayed unclear.

The source is a man aged 45 to 65 who received an inactivated influenza vaccine. V is TRBV5-1 and J is TRBJ2-7; possible D gene TRBD1, 6 bases. This material consisted of CD4+ T cells sorted from PBMCs, taken roughly 13 days after vaccination. The CDR3 reads CASSIQDSSYEQYF. CDR3 coding DNA: TGCGCCAGCAGCATCCAGGACAGTTCCTACGAGCAGTACTTC.